The entry below gives a single T cell receptor beta chain sequence along with its context. What it recognizes is unknown. Amplification used 60 Vbeta primers and 13 Jbeta primers. Some clones are missing from TCRdb's copy, which holds only in-frame ones; the method was immunoSEQ multiplex PCR. The repertoire holds about 85,000 clones, with 80% as singletons. The CDR3 spans 15 residues. The J segment lost 6 bases and the V segment lost 0 bases, leaving 8 bases of the junction unmatched. The germline gives CDR1 LGHNT, CDR2 FRNRAP. This entry comes from a study of cytomegalovirus exposure and HLA in healthy donors. Whole-study findings and limits: A later analysis reported that several of the most significant clusters appeared to be linked to common viral pathogens, among them Epstein-Barr virus. In a later analysis, DRB1 alleles had the most associated TCRs; HLA-C alleles the fewest. Some TCR beta chains (around 180 of them) were listed as cytomegalovirus-associated.

J is TRBJ2-7 and V is TRBV12-5, with TRBD1 identical over 7 bases. Material for sequencing was PBMCs. This clonotype originated in a woman aged 45-60 years in good health and CMV-seropositive. The CDR3 spells CASGLVRRGGGEQYF. For the CDR3, the DNA is TGTGCTAGTGGTTTGGTACGGAGAGGGGGCGGCGAGCAGTACTTC.